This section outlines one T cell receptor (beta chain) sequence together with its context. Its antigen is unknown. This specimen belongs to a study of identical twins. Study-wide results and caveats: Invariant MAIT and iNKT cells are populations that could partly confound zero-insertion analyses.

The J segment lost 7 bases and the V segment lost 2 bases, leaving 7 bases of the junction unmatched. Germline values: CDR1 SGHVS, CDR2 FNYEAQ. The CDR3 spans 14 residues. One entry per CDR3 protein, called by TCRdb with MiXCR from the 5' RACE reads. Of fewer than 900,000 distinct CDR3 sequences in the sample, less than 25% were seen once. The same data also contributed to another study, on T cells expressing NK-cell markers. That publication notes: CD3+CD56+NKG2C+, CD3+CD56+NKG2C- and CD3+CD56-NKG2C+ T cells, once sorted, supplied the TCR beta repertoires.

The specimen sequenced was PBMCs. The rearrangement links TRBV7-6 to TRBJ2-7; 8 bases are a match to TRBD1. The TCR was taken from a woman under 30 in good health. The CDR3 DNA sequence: TGTGCCAGCAGCTTAACGAGACAGGGGCAAGAGCAGTACTTC. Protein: CASSLTRQGQEQYF.